A single sample is the source of the 24 T cell receptor beta chains below, sequenced in a study of shared clonotypes between healthy human individuals. Generated by immunoSEQ multiplex PCR, the TCRdb table keeps only in-frame clones and is missing some. The sample consists of about 1 million clones, more than 65% of them appearing once. Sequences were obtained from memory CD4+ T cells sorted from blood. Subset described: CD45RA-negative fraction. All receptors derive from a man younger than 30 in good health.

The chain is built from TRBV29-1 and TRBJ2-4, with 12 bases aligning to TRBD2. This CDR3 has 15 amino acids. V lost 6 bases and J lost 4; bases outside the gene matches: 7. Germline V lookup: CDR1 SQVTM, CDR2 ANQGSEA. CDR3 protein: CSVGLAGIEKNIQYF. In DNA, the CDR3 is TGCAGCGTAGGACTAGCGGGGATAGAAAAAAACATTCAGTACTTC.

The rearrangement uses TRBV10-3 and TRBJ2-7; 7 bases fit TRBD1. The CDR3 extends over 16 amino acids. With 10 bases clipped from V and 3 bases from J, the junction kept 18 bases outside the gene matches. Per the germline V gene, CDR1 is ENHRY and CDR2 is SYGVKD. The CDR3 here is CATFSDRSSPSYEQYF. The CDR3 nucleotides read TGTGCCACCTTCTCGGACAGGTCGTCCCCTAGCTACGAGCAGTACTTC.

CDR3 DNA sequence: TGTGCCAGCAGTGAAACCTTTTGGGGCGGGGAGCTGTTTTTT. Amino acids: CASSETFWGGELFF. The rearrangement uses TRBV6-1 and TRBJ2-2, with unresolved D. CDR1 MNHNS and CDR2 SASEGT come from the germline V gene. V lost 2 bases, J lost 7 bases, and 11 bases lay in between. The CDR3 length is 14 residues.

The chain has TRBV5-6 and TRBJ2-7; D is ambiguous. Germline lookup yields CDR1 SGHDT and CDR2 YYEEEE. The length of the CDR3 is 14 residues. V was clipped by 0 bases and J by 2 bases, with 9 bases between them. CDR3 residues: CASSLVHAAYEQYF. The CDR3 region has the DNA TGTGCCAGCAGCTTGGTCCATGCCGCCTACGAGCAGTACTTC.

The chain combines TRBV6-5 with TRBJ2-1; the match to TRBD2 covers 8 bases. This CDR3 has 14 amino acids. CDR1 is MNHEY and CDR2 is SVGAGI in the germline V gene. The V segment lost 8 bases and the J segment 9 bases; nucleotides outside the gene matches: 12. CDR3 in amino acids: CASWESGRGGEQFF. The CDR3 bases are TGTGCCAGCTGGGAGAGCGGGAGAGGGGGTGAGCAGTTCTTC.

This clone was counted a few times. The chain has TRBV9 and TRBJ1-6; D is unclear. With 2 bases removed from V and 6 bases from J, the gap between germline ends came to 12 bases. Germline CDR1 reads SGDLS; CDR2 reads YYNGEE. This CDR3 spans 15 amino acids. CDR3 coding DNA: TGTGCCAGCAGCGTTCAGCCCTACCTTAATTCACCCCTCCACTTT. It is translated as CASSVQPYLNSPLHF.

This chain joins TRBV9 and TRBJ1-3; weak D call: TRBD1 (5 bases). CDR1 is SGDLS and CDR2 is YYNGEE in the germline V gene. V was trimmed by 5 bases and J by 2 bases, leaving 14 bases between them. The CDR3 contains 15 residues. The CDR3 is CASSGRELAGNTIYF. For the CDR3, the DNA is TGTGCCAGCAGTGGCAGGGAGTTGGCTGGAAACACCATATATTTT.

The chain joins TRBV19 to TRBJ2-7; weak D call: TRBD2 (5 bases). This CDR3 has 15 amino acids. The V end lost 3 bases, the J end lost 1 base, and 13 bases lay between the germline ends. Germline V gene sequence: CDR1 LNHDA, CDR2 SQIVND (reference sequence). CDR3 loop: CASSMEAGGSYEQYF. The DNA for the CDR3 is TGTGCCAGTAGTATGGAGGCGGGCGGATCCTACGAGCAGTACTTC.

This rearrangement joins TRBV19 to TRBJ1-2; tentative D call: TRBD1 (6 bases). Looked up from germline, CDR1 is LNHDA and CDR2 is SQIVND (reference sequence). The CDR3 contains 15 residues. Trimming took 6 bases from V and 4 from J, leaving 18 bases between them. CDR3 in DNA: TGTGCCAGTAGCCCTAGCGGGGGCCCTTTCTATGGCTACACCTTC. Translating it yields CASSPSGGPFYGYTF. Drawing the rest from reference TRBV19 and TRBJ1-2, the complete variable domain is DGGITQSPKYLFRKEGQNVTLSCEQNLNHDAMYWYRQDPGQGLRLIYYSQIVNDFQKGDIAEGYSVSREKKESFPLTVTSAQKNPTAFYLCASSPSGGPFYGYTFGSGTRLTVV.

The J gene is TRBJ2-3, the V gene TRBV7-7, with no clear D. Germline V gene data show CDR1 as SSHAT and CDR2 as FNYEAQ (reference sequence). The CDR3 consists of 13 residues. The CDR3 DNA sequence: TGTGAAAAGCCCAGTTCGGGCACAGATACGCAGTATTTT. It encodes CEKPSSGTDTQYF.

This chain uses TRBV18 with TRBJ2-5; D call uncertain. The CDR3 totals 16 residues. The V and J ends lost 3 bases and 2 bases respectively, with 16 bases between them. CDR1 is KGHSH, CDR2 LQKENI, per germline. The CDR3: CASSPRVPSLQETQYF. DNA of the CDR3: TGTGCCAGCTCACCTAGGGTTCCGAGCCTTCAAGAGACCCAGTACTTC. Drawing the rest from reference TRBV18 and TRBJ2-5, the complete variable domain is NAGVMQNPRHLVRRRGQEARLRCSPMKGHSHVYWYRQLPEEGLKFMVYLQKENIIDESGMPKERFSAEFPKEGPSILRIQQVVRGDSAAYFCASSPRVPSLQETQYFGPGTRLLVL.

The chain has TRBV5-8 and TRBJ2-7, with TRBD1 matching over 7 bases. The germline gives CDR1 SGHTS, CDR2 YDEGEE. The CDR3 extends over 16 amino acids. J gave up 1 base and V 3 bases, and 10 bases lay outside the gene matches. The CDR3 nucleotides are TGTGCCAGCAGCTCTTACGACCTGGGACAGTCCTACGAGCAGTACTTC. It yields the protein CASSSYDLGQSYEQYF.

The chain has TRBV19 and TRBJ2-7; TRBD1 matches 7 bases. Trimming cost V 5 bases and J 4 bases; bases outside gene matches: 5. This CDR3 comprises 13 residues. Germline CDR1 is LNHDA and CDR2 is SQIVND (reference sequence). The chain's CDR3 is CASSQQGLYEQYF. CDR3 nucleotides: TGTGCCAGTAGTCAACAGGGGCTGTACGAGCAGTACTTC.

With regard to this clone: The sample carries other DNA sequences with the same CDR3. The CDR3 is CASSWDKDNSPLHF. CDR3 sequence (DNA): TGTGCCAGCAGCTGGGACAAAGATAATTCACCCCTCCACTTT. This chain links TRBV6-5 with TRBJ1-6; D perhaps matches TRBD1 (6 bases). CDR1 MNHEY and CDR2 SVGAGI come from the germline V gene. The length of the CDR3 is 14 residues. V lost 6 bases to trimming and J lost 5 bases, with 11 bases between them.

The CDR3 DNA is TGTGCCAGCAGTTTCTCCCGGACAGGGGGCAGAGGCTACACCTTC. Translation gives CASSFSRTGGRGYTF. This chain links TRBV27 with TRBJ1-2, with 11 bases matching TRBD1. Looked up from germline, CDR1 is MNHEY and CDR2 is SMNVEV (reference sequence). This CDR3 contains 15 residues. J gave up 8 bases and V 3 bases, and 8 bases lay outside the gene matches.

The J gene is TRBJ2-7, the V gene TRBV18, with 7 bases that match TRBD1. Germline V gene data show CDR1 as KGHSH and CDR2 as LQKENI. V dropped 4 bases and J dropped 0; count of bases not matched to a gene: 3. This CDR3 is 14 amino acids long. DNA of the CDR3: TGTGCCAGCTCACGACAGGGAAGCTCCTACGAGCAGTACTTC. Translating gives CASSRQGSSYEQYF.

CDR3 sequence: CASSLNGLAGGQETQYF. In nucleotides, the CDR3 is TGTGCCAGCAGCTTAAACGGACTAGCGGGGGGGCAGGAGACCCAGTACTTC. The rearrangement links TRBV11-2 to TRBJ2-5; 15 bases map to TRBD2. CDR1 SGHAT and CDR2 FQNNGV come from the germline V gene. Germline trimming cut 2 bases from V and 5 bases from J; bases unmatched to any gene: 6. The CDR3 consists of 17 residues.

This clone was detected once. V gene TRBV4-2 combines with J gene TRBJ2-1; 11 bases fit TRBD2. From germline, CDR1 is LGHNA and CDR2 YNFKEQ. With V trimmed by 0 bases and J by 1 base, 5 bases remained unmatched. This CDR3 region has 18 residues. The CDR3 coding sequence is TGTGCCAGCAGCCAAGATACGGTAGCGGGAGGGTCCTACAATGAGCAGTTCTTC. Amino acids: CASSQDTVAGGSYNEQFF.

This sequence joins TRBV7-2 and TRBJ2-1, with no clear D. The germline gives CDR1 SGHTA, CDR2 FQGNSA. The ends were cut back, 5 bases at V and 8 bases at J, with 13 bases in the middle. The length of the CDR3 is 13 residues. The chain's CDR3 is CASSPRPWDEQFF. The CDR3 DNA is TGTGCCAGCAGCCCCCGCCCTTGGGATGAGCAGTTCTTC. Supplemented by reference TRBV7-2 and TRBJ2-1, the full variable domain reads GAGVSQSPSNKVTEKGKDVELRCDPISGHTALYWYRQSLGQGLEFLIYFQGNSAPDKSGLPSDRFSAERTGGSVSTLTIQRTQQEDSAVYLCASSPRPWDEQFFGPGTRLTVL.

V usage is TRBV19 and J usage is TRBJ2-1, with TRBD2 matching 8 bases. Trimming at V came to 8 bases and at J to 5 bases, leaving 11 bases not matched to a gene. Germline CDR1 reads LNHDA; CDR2 reads SQIVND (reference sequence). This CDR3 has 15 amino acids. CDR3 protein: CASGQDGGGHNEQFF. CDR3 DNA sequence: TGTGCCAGTGGCCAGGACGGGGGGGGCCACAATGAGCAGTTCTTC.

This clone has just a few counts. The V call is TRBV13, the J call TRBJ1-2; 9 positions agree with TRBD1. This CDR3 is 16 amino acids long. After removal of 4 bases from V and 7 bases from J, the junction contained 13 bases not matched to a gene. Germline-derived CDR1 and CDR2 are PRHDT and FYEKMQ (reference sequence). For the CDR3, the DNA is TGTGCCAGCAGCTGGGCCGGGACAGGGAATACTCCTGGCTACACCTTC. Translated: CASSWAGTGNTPGYTF.

This clone occurred once. The J gene is TRBJ2-2, the V gene TRBV7-8; 7 nucleotides match TRBD2. V shed 0 bases and J 5 bases; nucleotides not matched to a gene: 6. The CDR3 is made up of 16 amino acids. In germline, CDR1 is SGHVS, CDR2 FQNEAQ. CDR3 DNA: TGTGCCAGCAGCTTAGCAACGGGGGGACGTACCGGGGAGCTGTTTTTT. Its protein is CASSLATGGRTGELFF. Using reference TRBV7-8 and TRBJ2-2 for the parts outside the CDR3, the full variable domain is GAGVSQSPRYKVAKRGQDVALRCDPISGHVSLFWYQQALGQGPEFLTYFQNEAQLDKSGLPSDRFFAERPEGSVSTLKIQRTQQEDSAVYLCASSLATGGRTGELFFGEGSRLTVL.

This clone showed up just once. This rearrangement joins TRBV5-1 to TRBJ2-5; 8 positions agree with TRBD2. Germline V gene sequence: CDR1 SGHRS, CDR2 YFSETQ. V gave up 4 bases and J gave up 2 bases; unmatched junction bases: 7. The length of the CDR3 is 15 residues. The CDR3 region is CASSKRPGGQETQYF. CDR3 sequence (DNA): TGCGCCAGCAGCAAAAGACCGGGGGGGCAAGAGACCCAGTACTTC.

On this clone itself: A much larger clone differs by one base, so this may be a read error. The rearrangement uses TRBV5-1 and TRBJ2-5; TRBD1 agrees at 8 bases. V dropped 4 bases and J dropped 7; count of bases not matched to a gene: 9. CDR3 size: 14 residues. Looked up from germline, CDR1 is SGHRS and CDR2 is YFSETQ. CDR3 residues: CASSDTRGHGTQYF. For the CDR3, the DNA is TGCGCCAGCAGCGATACCAGGGGGCACGGGACCCAGTACTTC.